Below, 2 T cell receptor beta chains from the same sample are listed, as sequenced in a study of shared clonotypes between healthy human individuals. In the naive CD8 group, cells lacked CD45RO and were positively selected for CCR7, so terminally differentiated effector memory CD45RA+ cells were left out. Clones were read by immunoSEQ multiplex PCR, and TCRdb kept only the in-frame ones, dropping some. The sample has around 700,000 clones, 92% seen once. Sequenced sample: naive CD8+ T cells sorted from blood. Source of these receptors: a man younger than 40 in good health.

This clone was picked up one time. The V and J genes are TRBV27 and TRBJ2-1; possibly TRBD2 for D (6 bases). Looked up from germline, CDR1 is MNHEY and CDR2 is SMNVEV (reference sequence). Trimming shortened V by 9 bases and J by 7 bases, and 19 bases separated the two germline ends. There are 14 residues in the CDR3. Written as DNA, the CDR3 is TGTGCCAGAACAAGGCTTGGGGGGTGGAATGAGCAGTTCTTC. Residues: CARTRLGGWNEQFF.

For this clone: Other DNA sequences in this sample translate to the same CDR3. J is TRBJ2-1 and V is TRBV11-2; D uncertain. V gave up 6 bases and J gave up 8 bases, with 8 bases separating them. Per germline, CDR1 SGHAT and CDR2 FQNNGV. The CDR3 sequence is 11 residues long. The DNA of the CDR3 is TGTGCCAGCAGTCTGTCATATGAGCAGTTCTTC. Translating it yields CASSLSYEQFF.